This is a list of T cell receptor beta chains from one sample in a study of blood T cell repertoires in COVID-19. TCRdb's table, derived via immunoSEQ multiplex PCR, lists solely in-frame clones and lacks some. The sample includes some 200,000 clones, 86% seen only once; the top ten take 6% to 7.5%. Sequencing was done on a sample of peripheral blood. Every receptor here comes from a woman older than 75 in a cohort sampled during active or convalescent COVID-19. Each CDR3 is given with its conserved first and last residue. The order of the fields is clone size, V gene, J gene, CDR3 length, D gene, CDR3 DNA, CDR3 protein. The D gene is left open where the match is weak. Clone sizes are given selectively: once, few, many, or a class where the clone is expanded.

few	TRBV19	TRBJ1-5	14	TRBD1	TGTGCCAGTAGTACGACAGGGGGCGTGCAGCCCCAGCATTTT	CASSTTGGVQPQHF
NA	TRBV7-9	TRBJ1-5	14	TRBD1	TGTGCCACCGGGACAGGAGGGCACAATCAGCCCCAGCATTTT	CATGTGGHNQPQHF
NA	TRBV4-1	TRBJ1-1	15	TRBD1	TGCGCCAGCAGCCGGGACAGGGGCGAGAACACTGAAGCTTTCTTT	CASSRDRGENTEAFF
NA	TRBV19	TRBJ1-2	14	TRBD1	TGTGCCAGTAGTTTACGACAGGGGGCATGGGGCTACACCTTC	CASSLRQGAWGYTF
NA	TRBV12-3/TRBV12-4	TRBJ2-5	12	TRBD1	TGTGCCAGCAGTCAGGGGGCAAAGACCCAGTACTTC	CASSQGAKTQYF
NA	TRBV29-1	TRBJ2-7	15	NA	TGCAGCGTTGAATTGAGCCGTGAAAGCTCCTACGAGCAGTACTTC	CSVELSRESSYEQYF
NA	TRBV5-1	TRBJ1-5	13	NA	TGCGCCAGCAGCTTGAACGAGAATCAGCCCCAGCATTTT	CASSLNENQPQHF
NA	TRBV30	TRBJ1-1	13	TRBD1	TGTGCCTGGAGCCCCGGGACAGGGTCCGAAGCTTTCTTT	CAWSPGTGSEAFF
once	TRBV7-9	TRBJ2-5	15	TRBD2	TGTGCCAGCAGCCTTATAGCGGGAGGACAAGAGACCCAGTACTTC	CASSLIAGGQETQYF
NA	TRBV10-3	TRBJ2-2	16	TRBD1	TGTGCCATCAGTGAAAGGGGACAGGGGAACACCGGGGAGCTGTTTTTT	CAISERGQGNTGELFF
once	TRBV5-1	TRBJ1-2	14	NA	TGCGCCAGCAGCTTTCATCCGGTTAACTATGGCTACACCTTC	CASSFHPVNYGYTF
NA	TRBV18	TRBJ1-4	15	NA	TGTGCCAGCTCGTCGCTCAGGGGAACTAATGAAAAACTGTTTTTT	CASSSLRGTNEKLFF